Below, 20 T cell receptor beta chains from the same sample are listed, as sequenced in a study of vaccination effects on CD4 cells after COVID-19. Antigen specificity for these receptors is unknown. Within the ViraFEST assay, antigen-specific CD4+ T cells underwent expansion with viral peptide pools prior to sequencing. Isolating CD4+ T cells followed roughly ten days of culture. SARS-CoV-2 infection was confirmed by PCR in the person between March and December 2020. The method was immunoSEQ multiplex PCR; TCRdb's version includes in-frame clones alone and lacks a portion of them. The sample carries tens of thousands of clones, around 70% recorded once. The starting material was CD4+ T cells from PBMCs cultured with HIV peptides, obtained before COVID-19 vaccination. Subset here: HIV-1 Nef peptide pool negative control/reference culture. The source is a human donor who had a prior SARS-CoV-2 infection.

The chain carries TRBV5-6 and TRBJ1-1, with a possible D match to TRBD1 (5 bases). The ends were cut back, 4 bases at V and 1 base at J, with 17 bases in the middle. This CDR3 has 16 amino acids. Germline V gene sequence: CDR1 SGHDT, CDR2 YYEEEE. The CDR3 DNA is TGTGCCAGCAGCCTGAAGCCGGGACGGCGGAACACTGAAGCTTTCTTT. Translation: CASSLKPGRRNTEAFF.

V and J are TRBV2 and TRBJ2-5; D possibly corresponds to TRBD2 (5 bases). This CDR3 is 15 amino acids long. Trimming pared 0 bases from V and 5 bases from J, leaving 13 bases between. Germline CDR1 reads SNHLY; CDR2 reads FYNNEI. DNA of the CDR3: TGTGCCAGCAGTGAAGCTAGCCTAGCTGGCGAGACCCAGTACTTC. Its protein product is CASSEASLAGETQYF.

The chain carries TRBV29-1 and TRBJ2-3; the match to TRBD1 covers 7 bases. The V gene end was trimmed by 6 bases and the J gene end by 6 bases; junction bases not matched to a gene: 21. The CDR3 covers 17 residues. The germline CDR1 and CDR2 sequences are SQVTM and ANQGSEA. The CDR3 coding sequence is TGCAGCGTGGCAGAGGGGGCTGGGTCCCTCGAAGTGGATACGCAGTATTTT. Protein product: CSVAEGAGSLEVDTQYF.

This clone turned up a few times. The chain has TRBV15 and TRBJ2-2; the match to TRBD2 covers 8 bases. With V trimmed by 2 bases and J by 6 bases, 8 bases remained unmatched. This CDR3 has 16 amino acids. Per germline, CDR1 LNHNV and CDR2 YYDKDF (reference sequence). The CDR3 DNA is TGTGCCACCAGCAGAAGTCGGGGGGGTGGGTCCGGGGAGCTGTTTTTT. Its protein is CATSRSRGGGSGELFF.

This chain joins TRBV5-1 and TRBJ1-2; D gene ambiguous. CDR3 length equals 13 residues. Germline CDR1 SGHRS, CDR2 YFSETQ. The V and J ends lost 5 bases and 1 base respectively, with 9 bases between them. The CDR3 protein is CASRVGRNYGYTF. The CDR3 coding sequence is TGCGCCAGCAGGGTAGGTCGTAACTATGGCTACACCTTC. Full variable domain (rest looked up from reference TRBV5-1 and TRBJ1-2): KAGVTQTPRYLIKTRGQQVTLSCSPISGHRSVSWYQQTPGQGLQFLFEYFSETQRNKGNFPGRFSGRQFSNSRSEMNVSTLELGDSALYLCASRVGRNYGYTFGSGTRLTVV.

This chain's CDR3 is CASSTTRQAPGNTIYF. In DNA, the CDR3 is TGTGCCAGCAGCACGACTAGACAGGCCCCTGGAAACACCATATATTTT. The J gene is TRBJ1-3, the V gene TRBV7-9; tentative D call: TRBD1 (6 bases). Germline loops: CDR1 SEHNR, CDR2 FQNEAQ (reference sequence). This CDR3 region has 16 residues. V lost 5 bases and J 2 bases, leaving 16 bases between the germline ends.

For the CDR3, the DNA is TGTGCCAGCAGCTTAGCGCTAAGGGGAGGGGGCAGTTCCTACGAGCAGTACTTC. This codes for CASSLALRGGGSSYEQYF. This chain joins TRBV7-2 and TRBJ2-7; either TRBD1 or TRBD2 may supply D (7 bases each). V was clipped by 0 bases and J by 1 base, with 19 bases between them. The germline V gene has CDR1 SGHTA and CDR2 FQGNSA. The CDR3 consists of 18 residues.

The chain uses TRBV9 and TRBJ2-3, with D hard to call. The ends were cut back, 3 bases at V and 4 bases at J, with 15 bases in the middle. The CDR3 length is 15 residues. CDR1 is SGDLS and CDR2 is YYNGEE in the germline V gene. The CDR3 sequence: CASSGWEFWADTQYF. In nucleotides, the CDR3 is TGTGCCAGCAGCGGATGGGAATTCTGGGCAGATACGCAGTATTTT. Looking up the rest from reference TRBV9 and TRBJ2-3 gives the full variable domain: DSGVTQTPKHLITATGQRVTLRCSPRSGDLSVYWYQQSLDQGLQFLIQYYNGEERAKGNILERFSAQQFPDLHSELNLSSLELGDSALYFCASSGWEFWADTQYFGPGTRLTVL.

V gene TRBV18 combines with J gene TRBJ1-4; no clear D gene. This CDR3 contains 13 residues. The V end was cut by 3 bases, the J end by 5 bases, with 7 bases between. In germline, CDR1 is KGHSH, CDR2 LQKENI. CDR3 residues: CASSPGGNEKLFF. Written as DNA, the CDR3 is TGTGCCAGCTCACCGGGCGGGAATGAAAAACTGTTTTTT.

As to this clone: One end of the junction fails to match germline, which may point to a read error. This chain connects TRBV12-5 to TRBJ2-2; 7 bases are shared with TRBD2. From germline, CDR1 is LGHNT and CDR2 FRNRAP. The CDR3 runs 18 residues. CDR3 coding DNA: TGTGCTAGTGGTTTGCCCCTGGGAGCGGGGAAGAACGCCGGGGAGCTGTTTTTT. Its translation: CASGLPLGAGKNAGELFF.

This clone turned up a few times. The V call is TRBV7-2, the J call TRBJ2-7; no reliable D call. V was trimmed by 5 bases and J by 3 bases, leaving 20 bases between them. CDR1 is SGHTA, CDR2 FQGNSA, per germline. The CDR3 is 16 amino acids. The CDR3 DNA sequence: TGTGCCAGCAGCCCGGGTTTAACGAAAGTCGGCTACGAGCAGTACTTC. This sequence encodes CASSPGLTKVGYEQYF.

This chain joins TRBV11-3 and TRBJ2-1; D unclear. The germline V gene has CDR1 SGHNT and CDR2 YENEEA. Between the trimmed V and J ends, which lost 3 bases and 0 bases, there was a span of 3 bases. This CDR3 is 13 amino acids long. CDR3 loop: CASSLSSYNEQFF. The CDR3 DNA sequence: TGTGCCAGCAGCTTGAGCTCCTACAATGAGCAGTTCTTC.

This clone was counted a single time. The chain recombines TRBV10-3 with TRBJ2-3; no clear D. CDR3 length: 17 amino acids. Trimming pared 2 bases from V and 2 bases from J, leaving 17 bases between. Germline assignment: CDR1 ENHRY and CDR2 SYGVKD. The CDR3 is CAISESLGRTHTDTQYF. In DNA, the CDR3 is TGTGCCATCAGTGAGAGCCTCGGGCGGACCCACACAGATACGCAGTATTTT.

The V gene is TRBV3-1 (or the pseudogene TRBV3-2), the J gene TRBJ2-3; 12 bases align to TRBD2. CDR1 LGHDT and CDR2 YNNKEL come from the germline V gene (reference sequence). The J segment lost 1 base and the V segment lost 4 bases, leaving 6 bases of the junction unmatched. The CDR3 has 17 residues. Here the CDR3 DNA reads TGTGCCAGCAGCCGCTGGACTAGCGGGGACCGCACAGATACGCAGTATTTT. Amino acid sequence: CASSRWTSGDRTDTQYF.

The V and J genes are TRBV6-4 and TRBJ2-3; maybe TRBD2 (6 bases). Per germline, CDR1 MRHNA and CDR2 SNTAGT. V was cut by 3 bases and J by 6 bases, with 19 bases left in between. The CDR3 loop spans 16 amino acids. The chain's CDR3 is CASSDSTSGDYDTQYF. CDR3 DNA: TGTGCCAGCAGTGATTCCACCTCGGGAGATTACGATACGCAGTATTTT.

The chain links TRBV5-4 to TRBJ1-1; D is possibly TRBD1 (5 bases). Germline V gene sequence: CDR1 SGHNT, CDR2 YYREEE (reference sequence). V lost 7 bases to trimming and J lost 11 bases, with 18 bases between them. The CDR3 is made up of 12 amino acids. The CDR3 coding sequence is TGTGCCAGCTCACCGGGGACTCGTGTCGCTTTCTTT. Translated, it gives CASSPGTRVAFF. The full variable domain, completed using reference TRBV5-4 and TRBJ1-1, is ETGVTQSPTHLIKTRGQQVTLRCSSQSGHNTVSWYQQALGQGPQFIFQYYREEENGRGNFPPRFSGLQFPNYSSELNVNALELDDSALYLCASSPGTRVAFFGQGTRLTVV.

J is TRBJ1-6 and V is TRBV11-2; D is unclear. V gave up 4 bases and J gave up 10 bases, with 11 bases separating them. This CDR3 spans 13 amino acids. Germline V gene lookup returns CDR1 SGHAT and CDR2 FQNNGV. CDR3 sequence (DNA): TGTGCCAGCAGCTCCTCCCGAGAGTCACCCCTCCACTTT. As protein: CASSSSRESPLHF.

The chain uses TRBV5-1 and TRBJ2-5; 7 bases are shared with TRBD1. The CDR3 covers 16 residues. CDR1 is SGHRS and CDR2 is YFSETQ in the germline V gene. J lost 1 base, V lost 3 bases, and 9 bases had no gene match. CDR3 nucleotides: TGCGCCAGCAGCTCCCTTGGACAGGTCGGCCAAGAGACCCAGTACTTC. Translating gives CASSSLGQVGQETQYF. Full variable domain (missing parts from reference TRBV5-1 and TRBJ2-5): KAGVTQTPRYLIKTRGQQVTLSCSPISGHRSVSWYQQTPGQGLQFLFEYFSETQRNKGNFPGRFSGRQFSNSRSEMNVSTLELGDSALYLCASSSLGQVGQETQYFGPGTRLLVL.

The chain joins TRBV9 to TRBJ2-3; 7 nucleotides match TRBD2. The CDR3 runs to 17 residues. CDR1 and CDR2 from the germline V gene are SGDLS and YYNGEE. V trimming: 4 bases; J trimming: 1 base; junction bases outside the gene matches: 12. CDR3 amino acids: CASSRNHGGGGTDTQYF. For the CDR3, the DNA is TGTGCCAGCAGCCGCAACCATGGGGGAGGGGGCACAGATACGCAGTATTTT.

The genes are TRBV27 and TRBJ2-2; 7 bases align to TRBD1. The trim removed 5 bases at V and 5 bases at J, leaving 8 bases unmatched. Germline V gene data show CDR1 as MNHEY and CDR2 as SMNVEV (reference sequence). The CDR3 loop spans 15 amino acids. In nucleotides, the CDR3 is TGTGCCAGCAGTATAAGGGGGCGAGGAACCGGGGAGCTGTTTTTT. Protein: CASSIRGRGTGELFF.